These T cell receptor beta chains were read from a single sample in a study of shared clonotypes between healthy human individuals. Data came from immunoSEQ multiplex PCR; TCRdb stores just in-frame clones and leaves some out. The sample has 550,000 to 700,000 clones, more than 70% seen once. What was sequenced was memory CD4+ T cells sorted from blood. Every receptor here comes from a woman under 40 in good health. Each CDR3 is given with its conserved first and last residue. The order of the fields is V gene, clone size, CDR3 protein. Expanded clones are given a class, and other clones once, few, many or no size at all.

V: TRBV20-1
size: NA
CDR3: CSAINQETQYF

V: TRBV28
size: NA
CDR3: CASSFGGNNEQFF

V: TRBV5-1
size: few
CDR3: CAVGGRESNTGELFF

V: TRBV7-9
size: NA
CDR3: CASRGQGNQPQHF

V: TRBV5-4
size: NA
CDR3: CASSFREGPSYNEQFF

V: TRBV30
size: once
CDR3: CAWSRDPGTATGELFF

V: TRBV6-6
size: NA
CDR3: CASSLGQGPQETQYF

V: TRBV5-1
size: NA
CDR3: CASSLDFYEQYF

V: TRBV5-2
size: NA
CDR3: CASSQRPLQDLRDGYTF

V: TRBV10-1
size: NA
CDR3: CASSDPGGKGNTEAFF

V: TRBV19
size: few
CDR3: CASSPGTGIDTGELFF

V: TRBV4-1
size: NA
CDR3: CASSRERTGRTYEQYF

V: TRBV27
size: few
CDR3: CASSSSDRYEAFF

V: TRBV29-1
size: NA
CDR3: CSVVTSGMNTGELFF

V: TRBV11-2
size: NA
CDR3: CASSVSRTSVNEQYF

V: TRBV6-1
size: few
CDR3: CASSAGFSYNEQFF

V: TRBV10-1
size: NA
CDR3: CASRRIRTGGSYEQYF

V: TRBV30
size: NA
CDR3: CAWSVLPGTREQYF

V: TRBV5-1
size: NA
CDR3: CASSEGLADNEQFF

V: TRBV19
size: NA
CDR3: CASSSGSGGQGDNVLTF

V: TRBV6-6
size: NA
CDR3: CASTSSGTAYEQYF

V: TRBV5-1
size: NA
CDR3: CASSPDLAEAFF

V: TRBV5-6
size: few
CDR3: CASSLWSGANVLTF

V: TRBV20-1
size: NA
CDR3: CSADYNYGYTF

V: TRBV28
size: NA
CDR3: CASSITLLDTQYF

V: TRBV15
size: once
CDR3: CATSRPGGDYEQYF

V: TRBV5-1
size: NA
CDR3: CASSFQGPGSYEQYF

V: TRBV28
size: few
CDR3: CASSFDSYGYTF

V: TRBV9
size: NA
CDR3: CASSVSYVIGMEQYF

V: TRBV5-8
size: few
CDR3: CASTRGWQFYEQYF

V: TRBV5-1
size: NA
CDR3: CASSLGGGLYNEQFF

V: TRBV7-2
size: NA
CDR3: CASRARVTYNEQFF

V: TRBV27
size: NA
CDR3: CASSLTTQGFEQYF

V: TRBV5-1
size: NA
CDR3: CASSPTQNTEAFF

V: TRBV28
size: NA
CDR3: CASSLGLAASRAGELFF